The source of this T cell receptor (beta chain) is a study of Ad26.COV2.S vaccination and SARS-CoV-2 variants. The assay was immunoSEQ multiplex PCR, and TCRdb's table has in-frame clones only and misses some. The sample lists more than 150,000 clones; around 88% were seen once. Trimming removed 2 bases from V and 5 bases from J, with 9 bases in between. Per the germline V gene, CDR1 is SGHAT and CDR2 is FQDESV (reference sequence). This CDR3 region has 13 residues. Study results and caveats: Measurement of non-spike TCR breadth gave similar results in vaccine and placebo recipients. From the TCR breadth and depth analyses, total T cell responses may have been underestimated. Substantial response breadth was reportedly seen for spike-specific CD8+ and CD4+ T cells after vaccination.

As to this clone: Its specificity is not known.

J is TRBJ2-5 and V is TRBV11-1, with D possibly TRBD2 on 6 matching bases. This specimen consisted of peripheral blood, obtained after recovery from COVID-19. The receptor was derived from a human donor who had recovered from COVID-19. The CDR3 loop reads CASSLTGRETQYF. DNA for the CDR3: TGTGCCAGCAGCTTAACTGGGAGGGAGACCCAGTACTTC. Full variable domain (missing parts from reference TRBV11-1 and TRBJ2-5): EAEVAQSPRYKITEKSQAVAFWCDPISGHATLYWYRQILGQGPELLVQFQDESVVDDSQLPKDRFSAERLKGVDSTLKIQPAELGDSAMYLCASSLTGRETQYFGPGTRLLVL.